This T cell receptor (beta chain) is from a study of shared clonotypes between healthy human individuals. Study context: Researchers assigned three CD4 naive, three CD4 memory, two CD8 naive and one CD8 memory plate to each donor.

Clones were read by immunoSEQ multiplex PCR, and TCRdb kept only the in-frame ones, dropping some. This repertoire shows approximately 530,000 clones, approximately 95% found once; its top ten account for around 0.066%. Germline-derived CDR1 and CDR2 are MDHEN and SYDVKM. The length of the CDR3 is 15 residues. V was clipped by 6 bases and J by 12 bases; unmatched bases: 10. The receptor comes from a woman aged 25 to 39 in good health. The specimen was naive CD4+ T cells sorted from blood. Described subset: CD45RA+ positively selected. The chain links TRBV28 to TRBJ2-1; 14 nucleotides match TRBD2. The CDR3 DNA reads TGTGCCAGCAGCCCCCGACTAGCGGGAGGGCCGCGGCAGTTCTTC. Its translation is CASSPRLAGGPRQFF.